The clone carrying this TCR beta chain was recorded only once. Antigen unknown. The patients all showed relapse after autologous stem cell transplantation, while their brentuximab vedotin exposure varied. Profiled with immunoSEQ multiplex PCR; TCRdb holds only in-frame clones, not every one. The sample records around 100,000 clones, around 89% being singletons. Germline CDR1 is MNHEY and CDR2 is SVGAGI. The CDR3 covers 13 residues. V trimming: 4 bases; J trimming: 2 bases; junction bases outside the gene matches: 1. These data come from a study of PD-1 blockade in classical Hodgkin lymphoma. Study-wide findings and caveats: For complete responders, baseline diversity was comparable to that of newly diagnosed patients. Whatever underlies the repertoire differences (possibly disease activity or prior therapy) remains undefined.

This clonotype was obtained from a human donor with classical Hodgkin lymphoma. The specimen was peripheral blood mononuclear cells (PBMCs), collected before the second cycle of nivolumab. The rearrangement joins TRBV6-5 to TRBJ1-2, with 7 positions matching TRBD1. CDR3 DNA: TGTGCCAGCAGTTGGGACAGAAACTATGGCTACACCTTC. Encoded protein: CASSWDRNYGYTF.